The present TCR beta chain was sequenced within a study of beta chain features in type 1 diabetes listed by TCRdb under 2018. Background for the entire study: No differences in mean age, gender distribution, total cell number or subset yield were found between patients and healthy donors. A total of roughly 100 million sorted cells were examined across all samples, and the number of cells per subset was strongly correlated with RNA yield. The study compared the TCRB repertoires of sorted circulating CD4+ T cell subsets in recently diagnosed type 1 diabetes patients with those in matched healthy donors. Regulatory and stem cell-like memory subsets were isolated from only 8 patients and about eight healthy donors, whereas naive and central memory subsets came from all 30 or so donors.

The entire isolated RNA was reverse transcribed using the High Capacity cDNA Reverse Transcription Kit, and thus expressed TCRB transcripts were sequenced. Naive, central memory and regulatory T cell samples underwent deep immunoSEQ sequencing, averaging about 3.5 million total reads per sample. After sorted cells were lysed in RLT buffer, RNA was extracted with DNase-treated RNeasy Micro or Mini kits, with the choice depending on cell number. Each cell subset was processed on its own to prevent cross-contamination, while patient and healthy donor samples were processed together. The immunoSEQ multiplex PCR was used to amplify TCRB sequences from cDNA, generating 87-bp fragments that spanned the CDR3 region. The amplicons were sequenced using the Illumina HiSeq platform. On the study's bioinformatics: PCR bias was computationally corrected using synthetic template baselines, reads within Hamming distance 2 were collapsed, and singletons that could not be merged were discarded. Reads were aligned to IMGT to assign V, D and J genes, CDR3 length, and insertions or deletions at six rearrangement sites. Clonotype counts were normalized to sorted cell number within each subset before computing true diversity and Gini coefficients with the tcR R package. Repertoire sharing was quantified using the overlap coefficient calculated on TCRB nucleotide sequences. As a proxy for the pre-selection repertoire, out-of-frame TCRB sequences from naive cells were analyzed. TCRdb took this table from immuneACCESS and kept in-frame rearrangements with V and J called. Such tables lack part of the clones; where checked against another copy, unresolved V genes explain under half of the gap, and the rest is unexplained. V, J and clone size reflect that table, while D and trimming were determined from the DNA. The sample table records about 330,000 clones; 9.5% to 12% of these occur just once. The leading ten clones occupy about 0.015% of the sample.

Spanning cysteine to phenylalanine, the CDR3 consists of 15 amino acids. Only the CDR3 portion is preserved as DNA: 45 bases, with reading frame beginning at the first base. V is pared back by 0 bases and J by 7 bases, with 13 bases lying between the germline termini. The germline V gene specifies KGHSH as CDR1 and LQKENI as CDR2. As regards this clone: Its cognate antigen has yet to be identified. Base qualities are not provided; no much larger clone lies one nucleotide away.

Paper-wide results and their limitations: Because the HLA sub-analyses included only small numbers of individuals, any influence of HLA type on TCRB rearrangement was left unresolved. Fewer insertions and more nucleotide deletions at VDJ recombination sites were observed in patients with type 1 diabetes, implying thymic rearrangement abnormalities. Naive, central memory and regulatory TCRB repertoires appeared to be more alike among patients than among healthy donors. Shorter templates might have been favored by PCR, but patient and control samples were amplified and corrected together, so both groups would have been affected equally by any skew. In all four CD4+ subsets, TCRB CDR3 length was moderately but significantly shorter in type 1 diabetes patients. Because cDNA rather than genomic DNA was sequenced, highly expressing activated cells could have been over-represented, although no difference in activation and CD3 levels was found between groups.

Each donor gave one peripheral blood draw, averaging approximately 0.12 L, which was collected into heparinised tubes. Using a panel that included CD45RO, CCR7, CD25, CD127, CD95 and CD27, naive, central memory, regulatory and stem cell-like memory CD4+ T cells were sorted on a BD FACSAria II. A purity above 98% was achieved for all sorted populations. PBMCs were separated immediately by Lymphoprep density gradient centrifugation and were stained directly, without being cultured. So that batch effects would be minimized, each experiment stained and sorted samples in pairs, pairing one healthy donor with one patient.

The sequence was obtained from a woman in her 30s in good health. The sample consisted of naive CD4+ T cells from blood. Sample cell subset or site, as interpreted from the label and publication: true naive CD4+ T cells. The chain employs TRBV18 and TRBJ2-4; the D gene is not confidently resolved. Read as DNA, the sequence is TGTGCCAGCTCACCACCCTCAGGTCCTGGCAACATTCAGTACTTC. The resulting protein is CASSPPSGPGNIQYF. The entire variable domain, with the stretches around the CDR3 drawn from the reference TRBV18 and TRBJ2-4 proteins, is NAGVMQNPRHLVRRRGQEARLRCSPMKGHSHVYWYRQLPEEGLKFMVYLQKENIIDESGMPKERFSAEFPKEGPSILRIQQVVRGDSAAYFCASSPPSGPGNIQYFGAGTRLSVL.